The sequence of this T cell receptor beta chain was determined in a study of cytomegalovirus exposure and HLA in healthy donors. In the study overall: The approximately 610 first-cohort repertoires shared a platform with the 130 or so validation repertoires, as reported in a later analysis.

The donors were part of the approximately 120-subject validation cohort, which stood apart from the roughly 640-subject first cohort. The J segment lost 2 bases and the V segment lost 4 bases, leaving 4 bases of the junction unmatched. CDR1 is MGHRA, CDR2 YSYEKL, per germline. This CDR3 contains 17 residues. Study-wide points: The listing of 150 to 200 TCR beta chains classed them as cytomegalovirus-associated. There were three CMV-associated chains whose specificity for CMV antigens was confirmed in vitro.

TCRdb's table, derived via immunoSEQ multiplex PCR, lists solely in-frame clones and lacks some. In the table there are 90,000 or so clones, 85% of which are singletons. This clone appeared a few times. No antigen is known for it. The chain has TRBV4-1 and TRBJ2-1; 14 nucleotides agree with TRBD2. The receptor's source is a man in his late teens or twenties in good health and CMV-seropositive. Sequencing was performed on PBMCs. The CDR3 is CASSRGTSGGAYNEQFF. In nucleotides, the CDR3 is TGCGCCAGCAGCCGTGGGACTAGCGGGGGTGCCTACAATGAGCAGTTCTTC.